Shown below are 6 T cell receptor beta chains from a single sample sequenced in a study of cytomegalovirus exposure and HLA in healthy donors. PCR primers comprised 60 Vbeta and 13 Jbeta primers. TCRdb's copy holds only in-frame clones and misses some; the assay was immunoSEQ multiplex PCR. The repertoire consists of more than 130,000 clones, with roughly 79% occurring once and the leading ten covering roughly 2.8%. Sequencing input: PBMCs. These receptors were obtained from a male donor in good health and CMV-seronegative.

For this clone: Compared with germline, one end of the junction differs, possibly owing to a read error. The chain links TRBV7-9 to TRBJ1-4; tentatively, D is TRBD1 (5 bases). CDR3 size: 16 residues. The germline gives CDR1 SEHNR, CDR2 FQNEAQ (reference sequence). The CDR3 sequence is CSSSPALWGGDEKLFF. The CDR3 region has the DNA TGTTCCAGCAGCCCCGCCCTTTGGGGGGGGGATGAAAAACTGTTTTTT.

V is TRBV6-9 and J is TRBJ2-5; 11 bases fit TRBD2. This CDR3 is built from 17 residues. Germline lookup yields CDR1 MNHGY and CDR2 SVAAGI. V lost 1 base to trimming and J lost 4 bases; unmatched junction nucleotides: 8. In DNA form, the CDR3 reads TGTGCCAGCAGTTATTTGACTAGCGGGGCGGCGGGAGAGACCCAGTACTTC. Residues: CASSYLTSGAAGETQYF.

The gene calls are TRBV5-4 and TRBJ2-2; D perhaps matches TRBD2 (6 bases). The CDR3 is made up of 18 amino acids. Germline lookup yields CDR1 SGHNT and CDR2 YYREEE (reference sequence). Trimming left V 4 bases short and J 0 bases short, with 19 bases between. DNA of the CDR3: TGTGCCAGCAGCCCCCGAATGAGGAGGGGAACGAACACCGGGGAGCTGTTTTTT. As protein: CASSPRMRRGTNTGELFF.

The CDR3 loop is CASSLELAGDNEQFF. The CDR3 bases are TGTGCCAGCAGCTTGGAACTAGCGGGAGACAATGAGCAGTTCTTC. The chain has TRBV5-4 and TRBJ2-1, with 11 positions matching TRBD2. The ends lost 0 bases at V and 5 bases at J; junction bases unmatched: 1. CDR1 is SGHNT, CDR2 YYREEE, per germline (reference sequence). This CDR3 is built from 15 residues.

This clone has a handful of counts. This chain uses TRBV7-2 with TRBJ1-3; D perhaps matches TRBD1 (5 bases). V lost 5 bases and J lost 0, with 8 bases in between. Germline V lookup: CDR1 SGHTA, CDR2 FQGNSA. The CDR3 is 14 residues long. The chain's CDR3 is CASSLGGSGNTIYF. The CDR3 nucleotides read TGTGCCAGCAGCCTCGGGGGCTCTGGAAACACCATATATTTT.

CDR3 residues: CASSSFRTGAYNEQFF. The CDR3 DNA reads TGTGCCAGCAGTTCTTTTCGGACAGGGGCGTACAATGAGCAGTTCTTC. The chain has TRBV6-5 and TRBJ2-1, with TRBD1 matching over 9 bases. Germline CDR1 and CDR2: MNHEY and SVGAGI. The CDR3 has 16 amino acids. J lost 4 bases, V lost 4 bases, and 8 bases had no gene match.